A single T cell receptor beta chain is shown here with its context. Reverse transcription of 0.5 to 1 ug RNA used random hexamers. TCRdb analysed the immunoSEQ multiplex PCR reads with MiXCR anew, one entry per CDR3 protein. The sample shows approximately 180,000 distinct CDR3 sequences, approximately 96% of them seen only once. The data originate from a study of CD8 T cells in Susac syndrome. CD8+ and CD4+ T cells circulating in blood were sequenced for TCR beta. TEMRA cells were enriched by FACS, and CD4+ and CD8+ T cells were negatively isolated. From germline, CDR1 is KGHDR and CDR2 SFDVKD. CDR3 length: 16 amino acids. The V segment lost 4 bases and the J segment 2 bases; nucleotides outside the gene matches: 8.

This sequence joins TRBV24-1 and TRBJ2-3, with 7 bases lining up with TRBD1. The receptor was isolated from a human donor with multiple sclerosis. The sample comprised CD4+ T cells from PBMCs. CDR3 DNA: TGTGCCACCAGTGAACGGGGACAGCGACCCACAGATACGCAGTATTTT. This sequence encodes CATSERGQRPTDTQYF.